Following are 22 T cell receptor beta chains from one sample sequenced in a study of tumor-infiltrating lymphocytes in primary liver carcinoma (dated by TCRdb to 2015 to 2018). RNA from unsorted whole blood was extracted with TRIzol reagent, and germline DNA was obtained with the DNeasy Blood & Tissue kit. Data came from an Illumina HiSeq 2500. TCRbeta-specific cDNA was reverse-transcribed from approximately 500 ng total RNA using a constant-region primer and ProtoScript II reverse transcriptase. TCRbeta libraries were built with three nested multiplex PCR rounds, a slightly modified ARM-PCR procedure. Multiplex TRBV1-TRBV30 forward primers and a Cbeta reverse primer were used in the first two PCR rounds, each of which was run for 10 cycles. Using fastp at Q25 and MiXCR, TCRdb reprocessed the public reads and kept productive beta chains. Duplicate CDR3 protein sequences are folded into a single record with the most common DNA and genes. This sample comprises 330,000 or so distinct CDR3 sequences, less than 75% of them detected only once. Of the sample, approximately 5.9% is held by the ten largest clones.

Sequenced sample: peripheral blood. All receptors derive from a man aged 35-49 years with primary liver carcinoma and hepatitis B virus infection.

This clonotype was observed many times. V and J are TRBV12-3 or TRBV12-4 and TRBJ2-1, with D maybe TRBD1 (5 bases). Trimming left V 5 bases short and J 0 bases short, with 17 bases between. This CDR3 has 17 amino acids. DNA of the CDR3: TGTGCCAGCAGTGCCTACCAGGGTCTAAACTCCTACAATGAGCAGTTCTTC. This codes for CASSAYQGLNSYNEQFF.

Remarks on this clonotype: With a much larger clone just one base away, this may be a read error. The rearrangement joins TRBV4-2 to TRBJ2-3, with D unresolved. This CDR3 has 13 residues. V was pared by 1 base and J by 10 bases, with 12 bases between. Looked up from germline, CDR1 is LGHNA and CDR2 is YNFKEQ. CDR3 DNA sequence: TGTGCCAGCAGCCAAGCGCCCCTGCGTCCGCAGTATTTT. Its translation: CASSQAPLRPQYF.

To note about this clonotype: The junction and the germline gene differ at one end; a read error may be behind it. Here the CDR3 reads CVSSSSESAYNEQFF. In DNA, the CDR3 is TGTGTCAGCAGCTCGAGCGAGAGTGCCTACAATGAGCAGTTCTTC. This chain links TRBV11-1 with TRBJ2-1; D is unclear. Germline V gene data show CDR1 as SGHAT and CDR2 as FQDESV (reference sequence). This CDR3 has 15 residues.

For this clonotype: A clone one base away is much larger, so this may be a read error. V is TRBV5-5 and J is TRBJ2-5; D gene unclear. CDR1 and CDR2 (germline): SGHKS, YYEKEE (reference sequence). The V and J ends lost 1 base and 7 bases respectively, with 8 bases between them. The CDR3 loop spans 12 amino acids. The CDR3 is CASSLSEGTQYF. CDR3 sequence (DNA): TGTGCCAGCAGCTTGTCTGAAGGGACCCAGTACTTC.

This clonotype was counted a single time. Since no conserved phenylalanine or tryptophan closes the CDR3, a read error is the likely cause. The DNA is omitted, as the CDR3 cannot be located on it reliably, and the CDR3 follows TCRdb's listing. V gene TRBV12-3 or TRBV12-4 combines with J gene TRBJ2-7; the D call of TRBD1 is as the table states it, not checked on the DNA. 15 amino acids form the CDR3, both terminal residues included. CDR3 residues: CASSPRTGSAREQCS.

The CDR3 sequence: CSVRQGAVGETQFF. Here the CDR3 DNA reads TGCAGCGTACGACAGGGGGCCGTCGGGGAGACCCAGTTCTTC. The genes are TRBV29-1 and TRBJ2-5, with 10 bases matching TRBD1. The J call may be incorrect, as the DNA end agrees better with TRBJ2-1. CDR1 is SQVTM and CDR2 is ANQGSEA in the germline V gene. This CDR3 spans 14 amino acids.

Of note for this clonotype: An end of the junction does not agree with germline; a read error may underlie this. The chain joins TRBV11-2 to TRBJ2-5; no clear D. The CDR3 totals 11 residues. Germline CDR1 is SGHAT and CDR2 is FQNNGV. The CDR3 region has the DNA TGTTCCAGCAGCGAACAAGGGACCCAGTACTTC. Its translation: CSSSEQGTQYF.

A note on this clonotype: A read error may be the cause here, since a much bigger clone is one base away. The genes are TRBV10-2 and TRBJ2-5; the match to TRBD1 covers 11 bases. This CDR3 contains 15 residues. The germline V gene encodes CDR1 WSHSY and CDR2 SAAADI. CDR3 DNA sequence: TGCGCCAGAAGTGAGGGGGACAGGGGGGCAGAGACCCAGTACTTC. This encodes CARSEGDRGAETQYF.

The table lists this clonotype with a few counts. The conserved closing phenylalanine or tryptophan is absent in this CDR3, likely reflecting a read error. V is TRBV29-1 and J is TRBJ2-3; no reliable D call. The J call may be incorrect, as the DNA end agrees better with TRBJ1-5. The CDR3 has 15 amino acids. CDR1 and CDR2 (germline): SQVTM, ANQGSEA. The CDR3 nucleotides are TGCAGCGTTGAAGCCGCCCCGCGGAGCACAGATACGCAGCATCTT. It specifies CSVEAAPRSTDTQHL.

With regard to this clonotype: An end of the junction differs from the germline gene, which may be a read error. The V gene is TRBV6-2 or TRBV6-3, the J gene TRBJ1-2; D ambiguous. This CDR3 contains 17 residues. Looked up from germline, CDR1 is MNHEY and CDR2 is SVGEGT. As DNA, the CDR3 is TGTACCAGCAGTTTGCGGATCCTAGGGATATCTAACTATGGCTACACCTTC. This translates into CTSSLRILGISNYGYTF.

This clonotype appeared a few times. A read error may account for a junction end that differs from germline. The chain employs TRBV11-2 and TRBJ2-5, with 11 bases lining up with TRBD1. Germline V gene data show CDR1 as SGHAT and CDR2 as FQNNGV. The CDR3 contains 14 residues. Here the CDR3 reads CANSRGTGGETQYF. Written as DNA, the CDR3 is TGTGCCAACAGCCGAGGGACAGGGGGTGAGACTCAGTACTTC.

At least ten counts were recorded for this clonotype. The chain couples TRBV11-1 to TRBJ2-7, with unresolved D. CDR1 is SGHAT, CDR2 FQDESV, per germline (reference sequence). V gave up 6 bases and J gave up 5 bases, with 17 bases separating them. The CDR3 contains 14 residues. CDR3 bases: TGTGCCAGCAGGGAATCGGCTCTCCCCGACGAGCAGTACTTC. Residues: CASRESALPDEQYF.

Of note for this clonotype: Being one base from a much bigger clone, this may be a read error. It is likely a read error, because the conserved phenylalanine at the end of the CDR3 is missing. The chain carries TRBV12-3 or TRBV12-4 and TRBJ1-6, with D perhaps matching TRBD1 (6 bases). V was cut by 1 base and J by 7 bases, with 14 bases left in between. The CDR3 spans 16 residues. The DNA of the CDR3 is TGTGCCAGCAGTTTAGTCGGGGGCAGGGCAAATTCACCCCTCCACTCT. Translating gives CASSLVGGRANSPLHS.

Comments on this clonotype: A much more abundant neighbour one base away suggests this may be a read error. The V gene is TRBV6-2 or TRBV6-3, the J gene TRBJ2-1; 7 bases line up with TRBD2. The germline V gene has CDR1 MNHEY and CDR2 SVGEGT. The CDR3 is made up of 13 amino acids. Germline trimming cut 5 bases from V and 7 bases from J; bases unmatched to any gene: 5. CDR3 bases: TGTGCCAGCAGTGAACTAGCGCAAAATGAGCAGTTCTTC. Translation gives CASSELAQNEQFF.

This clonotype appeared many times. The V gene is TRBV6-2 or TRBV6-3, the J gene TRBJ2-7, with D unclear. CDR3 length: 14 amino acids. Germline V gene sequence: CDR1 MNHEY, CDR2 SVGEGT. Trimming shortened V by 5 bases and J by 9 bases, and 20 bases separated the two germline ends. DNA of the CDR3: TGTGCCAGCAGTCCTAGAAAAACATCCCACCGGCAGTACTTC. This translates into CASSPRKTSHRQYF.

This clonotype was detected many times. The rearrangement links TRBV6-1 to TRBJ1-6; 9 bases are shared with TRBD1. J was trimmed by 5 bases and V by 10 bases; bases with no gene match: 6. This CDR3 region has 14 residues. In germline, CDR1 is MNHNS, CDR2 SASEGT. The CDR3 sequence: CATTGTGHNSPLHF. The CDR3 bases are TGTGCCACCACCGGGACAGGGCATAATTCACCCCTCCACTTT.

In its sample, this clonotype was seen many times. This chain uses TRBV10-3 with TRBJ2-2; TRBD2 agrees at 12 bases. Trimming removed 7 bases from V and 5 bases from J; junction bases left unmatched: 5. This CDR3 region has 15 residues. CDR1 ENHRY and CDR2 SYGVKD come from the germline V gene. CDR3 bases: TGTGCCATCATGCGACTAGCGGGGGCTACCGGGGAGCTGTTTTTT. Translating gives CAIMRLAGATGELFF.

In its sample, this clonotype was seen once. In this CDR3 the conserved last residue, phenylalanine or tryptophan, is missing, so a read error is likely. J is TRBJ1-5 and V is TRBV6-5, with D perhaps matching TRBD1 (5 bases). Germline CDR1 MNHEY, CDR2 SVGAGI. Trimming took off 0 bases at V and 10 bases at J, with 16 bases between the two ends. The CDR3 loop spans 15 amino acids. Here the CDR3 DNA reads TGTGCCAGCAGTTACTCTCAGGTTGCAGGACAACCCCAGCATTCT. It translates to CASSYSQVAGQPQHS.

This clonotype was picked up a small number of times. The chain uses TRBV4-1 and TRBJ2-7; 8 bases line up with TRBD1. The germline gives CDR1 MGHRA, CDR2 YSYEKL. Trimming removed 3 bases from V and 0 bases from J; junction bases left unmatched: 7. CDR3 length: 16 amino acids. The CDR3 protein is CASSQMGQAYSYEQYF. DNA of the CDR3: TGCGCCAGCAGCCAGATGGGACAGGCTTACTCCTACGAGCAGTACTTC.

The V call is TRBV7-8, the J call TRBJ1-4; D is undetermined. Trimming left V 2 bases short and J 0 bases short, with 7 bases between. The CDR3 contains 15 residues. Germline V gene data show CDR1 as SGHVS and CDR2 as FQNEAQ. Here the CDR3 DNA reads TGTGCCAGCAGCTTACAGGACGCAACTAATGAAAAACTGTTTTTT. It codes for CASSLQDATNEKLFF.

A few counts support this clonotype. This chain uses TRBV6-5 with TRBJ1-6; 8 bases are shared with TRBD1. The germline V gene encodes CDR1 MNHEY and CDR2 SVGAGI. J gave up 7 bases and V 7 bases, and 9 bases lay outside the gene matches. The CDR3 has 15 amino acids. CDR3 residues: CASTANRGRNSPLHF. For the CDR3, the DNA is TGTGCCAGCACCGCGAACAGGGGGAGGAATTCACCCCTCCACTTT.

About this clonotype itself: Compared with germline, one end of the junction differs, possibly owing to a read error. The rearrangement links TRBV6-1 to TRBJ1-6; D is ambiguous. CDR1 and CDR2 (germline): MNHNS, SASEGT. The CDR3 is 15 amino acids. Here the CDR3 reads CTSSDYTNYNSPLHF. The CDR3 bases are TGTACCAGCAGTGACTACACTAATTATAATTCACCTCTCCACTTT.